A single TCR beta chain is shown here with its context. As yet, its antigen is unknown. These data originate in a study of T cell repertoires in cytomegalovirus infection. Whole-study context: In the study, CMV epitopes included recently identified HLA-C-restricted and well-studied HLA-B-restricted ones.

The CDR3 contains 14 residues. Germline loops: CDR1 MNHEY, CDR2 SVGEGT. With 6 bases clipped from V and 6 bases from J, the junction kept 7 bases outside the gene matches. TCRdb re-called the reads through MiXCR, storing one row per CDR3 protein. The sample holds about 270,000 distinct CDR3 sequences, roughly a fifth seen once. The gene calls are TRBV6-2 or TRBV6-3 and TRBJ2-3; 9 nucleotides agree with TRBD2. The sequence was obtained from a human donor in good health (CMV status not recorded). Some clones in this sample may be carry-over from other donors' samples. This specimen consisted of cultured PBMCs, obtained from culture after CMV antigen stimulation. The CDR3 region is CASRGLAGVDTQYF. CDR3 nucleotides: TGTGCCAGCAGAGGCTTAGCGGGAGTTGATACGCAGTATTTT.